The T cell receptor (beta chain) described here comes from a study of cytomegalovirus exposure and HLA in healthy donors. This PCR relied on a set of 60 Vbeta primers and 13 Jbeta primers. Sequenced by immunoSEQ multiplex PCR; TCRdb stores in-frame clones only, minus some. Among roughly 130,000 clones, roughly 88% were seen once, and the ten largest hold 0.45% to 0.55%. Specimen: PBMCs. The receptor was derived from a middle-aged woman in good health and CMV-seronegative.

The CDR3 here is CASSLAGADTQYF. CDR3 coding DNA: TGTGCCAGCAGCTTAGCAGGGGCAGATACGCAGTATTTT. J is TRBJ2-3 and V is TRBV13, with D maybe TRBD1 (6 bases). V lost 1 base and J 4 bases, leaving 6 bases between the germline ends. This CDR3 comprises 13 residues. The germline V gene encodes CDR1 PRHDT and CDR2 FYEKMQ (reference sequence).